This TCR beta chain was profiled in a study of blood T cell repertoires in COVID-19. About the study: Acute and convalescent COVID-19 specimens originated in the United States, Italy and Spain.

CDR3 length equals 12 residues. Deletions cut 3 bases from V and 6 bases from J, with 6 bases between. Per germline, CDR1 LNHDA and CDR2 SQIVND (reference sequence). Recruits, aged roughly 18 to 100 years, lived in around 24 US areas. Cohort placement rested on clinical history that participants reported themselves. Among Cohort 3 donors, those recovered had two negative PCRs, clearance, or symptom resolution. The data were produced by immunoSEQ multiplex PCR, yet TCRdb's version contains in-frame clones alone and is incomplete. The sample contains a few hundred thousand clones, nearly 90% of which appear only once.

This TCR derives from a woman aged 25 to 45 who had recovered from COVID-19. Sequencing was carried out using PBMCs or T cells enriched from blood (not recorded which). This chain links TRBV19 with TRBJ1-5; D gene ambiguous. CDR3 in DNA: TGTGCCAGTAGTATCCTTAGTCAGCCCCAGCATTTT. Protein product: CASSILSQPQHF.